These T cell receptor beta chains were read from a single sample in a study of blood T cell repertoires in COVID-19. Clones were sequenced by immunoSEQ multiplex PCR, and TCRdb holds only the in-frame ones, with some missing. The table lists a few hundred thousand clones, around four fifths of them singletons. What was sequenced was peripheral blood. The receptors were gathered from a man aged 55 to 70 who had recovered from COVID-19. Each CDR3 is given with its conserved first and last residue.

j_gene | v_gene | CDR3aa
TRBJ1-2 | TRBV10-3 | CAISTKLRTNYGYTF
TRBJ2-5 | TRBV2 | CASSADRRLETQYF
TRBJ1-1 | TRBV19 | CASYQAEAFF
TRBJ1-5 | TRBV3-1/TRBV3-2 | CASSQKGGNQPQHF
TRBJ1-5 | TRBV4-1 | CASSQDGDRDQPQHF
TRBJ1-6 | TRBV5-5 | CASSSADRGSPLHF
TRBJ2-5 | TRBV11-3 | CASSRGETQYF
TRBJ2-3 | TRBV24-1 | CATSGSGRSDTQYF
TRBJ2-7 | TRBV24-1 | CATSDPRGNEQYF
TRBJ1-6 | TRBV2 | CASTRQFNSPLHF
TRBJ1-2 | TRBV6-5 | CASSYSGQGRGYTF
TRBJ1-2 | TRBV7-9 | CASAQGLGYGYTF
TRBJ2-5 | TRBV27 | CASTQTGGETQYF
TRBJ1-2 | TRBV5-4 | CASSGRRQVYGYTF
TRBJ2-2 | TRBV5-1 | CASRLTSGANTGELFF
TRBJ2-3 | TRBV24-1 | CATSDSTSGRSQYF
TRBJ2-3 | TRBV9 | CASSETTYTDTQYF
TRBJ2-1 | TRBV4-2 | CASSQEQRQEQFF
TRBJ2-7 | TRBV7-2 | CASSFGRGPYEQYF
TRBJ1-2 | TRBV19 | CASSMYPVTNNYGYTF
TRBJ2-1 | TRBV4-1 | CASSPPGLAGVNEQFF
TRBJ2-3 | TRBV27 | CASSLSGRVRTDTQYF